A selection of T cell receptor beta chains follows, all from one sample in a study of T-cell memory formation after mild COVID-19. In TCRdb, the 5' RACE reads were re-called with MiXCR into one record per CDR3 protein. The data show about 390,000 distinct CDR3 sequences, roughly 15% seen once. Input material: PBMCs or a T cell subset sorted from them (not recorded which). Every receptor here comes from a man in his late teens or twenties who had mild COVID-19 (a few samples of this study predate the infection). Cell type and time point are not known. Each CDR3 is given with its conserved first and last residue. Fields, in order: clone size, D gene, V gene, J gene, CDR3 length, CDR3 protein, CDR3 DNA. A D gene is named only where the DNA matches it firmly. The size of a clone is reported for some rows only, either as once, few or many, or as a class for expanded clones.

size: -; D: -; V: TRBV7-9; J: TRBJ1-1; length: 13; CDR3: CATLGPSLTEAFF; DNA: TGTGCCACCCTGGGACCGTCGCTAACTGAAGCTTTCTTT
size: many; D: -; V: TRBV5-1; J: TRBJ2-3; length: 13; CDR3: CASSLDGTDTQYF; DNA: TGTGCCAGCAGCTTAGATGGGACCGATACGCAGTATTTT
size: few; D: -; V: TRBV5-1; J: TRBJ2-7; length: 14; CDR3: CASSLVWGPYEQYF; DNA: TGCGCCAGCAGCTTGGTATGGGGTCCCTACGAGCAGTACTTC
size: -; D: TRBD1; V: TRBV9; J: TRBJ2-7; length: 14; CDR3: CASSETGQGYEQYF; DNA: TGTGCCAGCAGCGAAACGGGACAGGGCTACGAGCAGTACTTC
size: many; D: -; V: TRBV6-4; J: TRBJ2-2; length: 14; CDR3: CASSDRGDTGELFF; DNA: TGTGCCAGCAGTGACAGGGGAGACACCGGGGAGCTGTTTTTT
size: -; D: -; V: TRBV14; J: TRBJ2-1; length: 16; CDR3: CASSQGRWARGNEQFF; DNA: TGTGCCAGCAGCCAGGGCAGGTGGGCACGGGGAAATGAGCAGTTCTTC
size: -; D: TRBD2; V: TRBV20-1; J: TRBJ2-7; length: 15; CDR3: CSARSASGLWNEQYF; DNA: TGCAGTGCTAGAAGCGCTAGCGGCTTATGGAACGAGCAGTACTTC
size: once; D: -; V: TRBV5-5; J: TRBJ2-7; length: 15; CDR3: CASRPAWDFPYEQYF; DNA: TGTGCCAGCAGGCCGGCGTGGGATTTCCCCTACGAGCAGTACTTC
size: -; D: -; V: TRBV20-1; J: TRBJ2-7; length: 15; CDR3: CSASAFRSPSYEQYF; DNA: TGCAGTGCTAGCGCCTTCAGAAGCCCCTCCTACGAGCAGTACTTC
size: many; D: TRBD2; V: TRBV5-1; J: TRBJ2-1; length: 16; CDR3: CASSSQPSGGADEQFF; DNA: TGCGCCAGCAGCTCTCAGCCCAGCGGGGGGGCGGATGAGCAGTTCTTC
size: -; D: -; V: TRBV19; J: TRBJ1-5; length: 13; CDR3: CASSMVRNQPQHF; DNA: TGTGCCAGTAGTATGGTGCGGAATCAGCCCCAGCATTTT
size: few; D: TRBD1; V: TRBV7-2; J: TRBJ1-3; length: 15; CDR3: CASSLSGTAGNTIYF; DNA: TGTGCCAGCAGCCTCTCCGGGACAGCTGGAAACACCATATATTTT
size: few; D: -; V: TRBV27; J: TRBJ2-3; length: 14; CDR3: CASTRDASTDTQYF; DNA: TGTGCCAGCACCCGGGACGCCAGCACAGATACGCAGTATTTT
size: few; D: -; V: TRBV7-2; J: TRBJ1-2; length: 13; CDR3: CASSSTGRLGYTF; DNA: TGTGCCAGCAGCTCGACCGGCCGCCTTGGCTACACCTTC
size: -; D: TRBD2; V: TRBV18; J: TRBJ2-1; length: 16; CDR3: CASSPYRGDSYNEQFF; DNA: TGTGCCAGCTCACCATATCGGGGGGACTCCTACAATGAGCAGTTCTTC
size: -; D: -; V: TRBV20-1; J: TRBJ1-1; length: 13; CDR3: CSAAPGGDTEAFF; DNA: TGCAGTGCTGCCCCAGGAGGCGACACTGAAGCTTTCTTT
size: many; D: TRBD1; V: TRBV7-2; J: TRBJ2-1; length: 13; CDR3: CASSLARQGRQFF; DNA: TGTGCCAGCAGCTTAGCGAGACAGGGGAGGCAGTTCTTC
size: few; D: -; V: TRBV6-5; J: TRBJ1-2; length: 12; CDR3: CASRGFDYGYTF; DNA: TGTGCCAGCAGAGGGTTTGACTATGGCTACACCTTC
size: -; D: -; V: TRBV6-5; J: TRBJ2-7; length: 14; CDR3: CASSYEGGDYEQYF; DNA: TGTGCCAGCAGTTACGAGGGGGGCGACTACGAGCAGTACTTC
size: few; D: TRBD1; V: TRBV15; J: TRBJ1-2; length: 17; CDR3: CATSNPGQAAPRHGYTF; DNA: TGTGCCACCAGCAACCCGGGACAGGCGGCCCCCAGGCATGGCTACACCTTC
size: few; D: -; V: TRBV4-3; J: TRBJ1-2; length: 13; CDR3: CASSQDTNYGYTF; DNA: TGCGCCAGCAGCCAAGATACCAACTATGGCTACACCTTC
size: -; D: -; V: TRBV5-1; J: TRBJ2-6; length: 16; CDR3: CASSLAVFSGANVLTF; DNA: TGCGCCAGCAGCTTGGCCGTTTTCTCTGGGGCCAACGTCCTGACTTTC
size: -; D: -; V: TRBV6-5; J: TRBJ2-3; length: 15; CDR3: CASSYSLDKSDTQYF; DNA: TGTGCCAGCAGTTACTCGCTGGATAAGTCAGATACGCAGTATTTT
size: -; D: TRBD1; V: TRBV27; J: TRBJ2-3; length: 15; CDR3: CASNPDRVSTDTQYF; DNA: TGTGCCAGCAACCCGGACAGGGTGAGCACAGATACGCAGTATTTT
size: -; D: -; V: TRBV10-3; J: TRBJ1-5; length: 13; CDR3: CAIAGDSNQPQHF; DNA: TGTGCCATCGCTGGGGATAGCAATCAGCCCCAGCATTTT
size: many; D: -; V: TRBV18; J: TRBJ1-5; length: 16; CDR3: CASSPSGRYSNQPQHF; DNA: TGTGCCAGCTCACCCTCCGGACGGTATAGCAATCAGCCCCAGCATTTT
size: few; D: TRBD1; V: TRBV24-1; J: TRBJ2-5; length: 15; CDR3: CATSDRDRDGETQYF; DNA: TGTGCCACCAGTGATAGGGACAGGGACGGGGAGACCCAGTACTTC
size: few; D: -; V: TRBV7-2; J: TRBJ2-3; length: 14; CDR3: CASSQGGLPDTQYF; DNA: TGTGCCAGCAGCCAAGGGGGGCTCCCAGATACGCAGTATTTT
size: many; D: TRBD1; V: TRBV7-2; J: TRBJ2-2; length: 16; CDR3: CASSLGWTGLTGELFF; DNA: TGTGCCAGCAGCTTAGGGTGGACAGGGTTAACCGGGGAGCTGTTTTTT
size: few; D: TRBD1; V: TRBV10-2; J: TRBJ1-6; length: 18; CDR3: CATRRGTGAQWANSPLHF; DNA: TGCGCCACCCGCCGAGGGACAGGGGCCCAGTGGGCTAATTCACCCCTCCACTTT
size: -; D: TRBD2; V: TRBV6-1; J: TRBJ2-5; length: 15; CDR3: CASSEVGTSVETQYF; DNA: TGTGCCAGCAGTGAAGTTGGGACTAGCGTTGAGACCCAGTACTTC